These 16 T cell receptor beta chains were sequenced from one sample in a study of cytotoxic CD8 clonotypes in ibrutinib-treated CLL. Here immunoSEQ multiplex PCR was the method, and the copy in TCRdb shows in-frame clones only, minus some. The table lists about 300,000 clones, 70% to 80% of them singletons. The input for sequencing was PBMCs, taken at disease progression, from a patient treated with ibrutinib. Receptor source: a human donor with chronic lymphocytic leukemia.

This clone was counted a single time. The V call is TRBV7-2, the J call TRBJ2-3; TRBD2 aligns across 7 bases. V gave up 4 bases and J gave up 1 base; unmatched junction bases: 5. Germline-derived CDR1 and CDR2 are SGHTA and FQGNSA. This CDR3 is built from 15 residues. CDR3 coding DNA: TGTGCCAGCAGCTGGGGGGGACGACGCACAGATACGCAGTATTTT. Amino acid sequence: CASSWGGRRTDTQYF.

This clone was observed a handful of times. This chain uses TRBV9 with TRBJ2-1, with 9 bases matching TRBD2. The CDR3 extends over 16 amino acids. Per germline, CDR1 SGDLS and CDR2 YYNGEE. After removal of 0 bases from V and 8 bases from J, the junction contained 9 bases not matched to a gene. The CDR3: CASSVEARLAADEQFF. DNA for the CDR3: TGTGCCAGCAGCGTAGAAGCTAGACTAGCGGCCGATGAGCAGTTCTTC.

This clone was seen a few times. The gene calls are TRBV15 and TRBJ1-5; D is unclear. V lost 0 bases, J lost 0 bases, and 12 bases lay in between. Germline assignment: CDR1 LNHNV and CDR2 YYDKDF (reference sequence). The CDR3 contains 17 residues. CDR3 sequence: CATSRDPQEASNQPQHF. The CDR3 DNA reads as TGTGCCACCAGCAGAGATCCCCAGGAGGCTAGCAATCAGCCCCAGCATTTT.

The chain uses TRBV7-6 and TRBJ2-7, with D perhaps TRBD1 (6 bases). Trimming took 7 bases from V and 2 from J, leaving 18 bases between them. Germline values: CDR1 SGHVS, CDR2 FNYEAQ. The CDR3 covers 15 residues. The DNA of the CDR3 is TGTGCCAGCACCATGGGGATAGGGACAACCTACGAGCAGTACTTC. Its translation is CASTMGIGTTYEQYF.

For this clone: The junction and the germline gene differ at one end; a read error may be behind it. The chain employs TRBV6-5 and TRBJ2-7; 12 bases agree with TRBD2. The CDR3 is made up of 15 amino acids. The germline CDR1 and CDR2 sequences are MNHEY and SVGAGI. CDR3 nucleotides: TGTGCCAGCAGTTACTACCCCCCCCCTCTAGCGGGAGGGACCTTC. This encodes CASSYYPPPLAGGTF.

J is TRBJ2-1 and V is TRBV9; D may be TRBD2 (7 bases). With 3 bases removed from V and 7 bases from J, the gap between germline ends came to 14 bases. Germline V gene data show CDR1 as SGDLS and CDR2 as YYNGEE. The CDR3 consists of 14 residues. The CDR3 DNA reads as TGTGCCAGCAGCGCCCGGAGGGGGGGAAATGAGCAGTTCTTC. Translation: CASSARRGGNEQFF.

This clone occurred once. This chain connects TRBV7-3 to TRBJ2-3; tentatively, D is TRBD1 (6 bases). The germline gives CDR1 SGHTA, CDR2 FQGTGA. The CDR3 loop spans 15 amino acids. Trimming removed 4 bases at V and 1 base at J, with 12 bases between. The CDR3: CASSSRDKGTDTQYF. As DNA, the CDR3 is TGTGCCAGCAGCTCTAGGGACAAGGGCACAGATACGCAGTATTTT. Variable domain in full (rest from reference TRBV7-3 and TRBJ2-3): GAGVSQTPSNKVTEKGKYVELRCDPISGHTALYWYRQSLGQGPEFLIYFQGTGAADDSGLPNDRFFAVRPEGSVSTLKIQRTERGDSAVYLCASSSRDKGTDTQYFGPGTRLTVL.

About this clone itself: Other DNA sequences in the sample encode the same CDR3. This chain links TRBV10-3 with TRBJ2-7; no definite D call. V lost 6 bases to trimming and J lost 4 bases, with 10 bases between them. The CDR3 is 12 amino acids. Germline CDR1 is ENHRY and CDR2 is SYGVKD. The CDR3 is CAISEVGYEQYF. DNA of the CDR3: TGTGCCATCAGCGAGGTGGGTTACGAGCAGTACTTC.

This chain joins TRBV27 and TRBJ2-4; 8 nucleotides align to TRBD2. Germline V gene lookup returns CDR1 MNHEY and CDR2 SMNVEV (reference sequence). The CDR3 covers 21 residues. The V gene end was trimmed by 4 bases and the J gene end by 0 bases; junction bases not matched to a gene: 20. The CDR3 spells CASSSRAGTWAGGLAKNIQYF. The CDR3 DNA sequence: TGTGCCAGCAGTTCCCGGGCTGGGACTTGGGCGGGAGGCCTAGCCAAAAACATTCAGTACTTC.

The chain recombines TRBV29-1 with TRBJ1-1; D is perhaps TRBD1 (6 bases). Germline values: CDR1 SQVTM, CDR2 ANQGSEA. Trimming cost V 5 bases and J 0 bases, with 10 bases left between them. CDR3 length equals 13 residues. The DNA of the CDR3 is TGCAGCGTTTTAGCAGGGGTGAACACTGAAGCTTTCTTT. Protein sequence: CSVLAGVNTEAFF.

The V gene is TRBV19, the J gene TRBJ2-7; possible D gene TRBD2, 7 bases. Trimming stripped 5 bases from V and 3 bases from J, with 17 bases between. The CDR3 loop spans 15 amino acids. Per germline, CDR1 LNHDA and CDR2 SQIVND (reference sequence). The CDR3 DNA reads TGTGCCAGTAGTCCCGGAGGGGGGGTACACTACGAGCAGTACTTC. Its protein is CASSPGGGVHYEQYF.

The J gene is TRBJ2-7, the V gene TRBV11-2; no firm D call. Trimming pared 1 base from V and 7 bases from J, leaving 8 bases between. CDR3 size: 12 residues. Germline loops: CDR1 SGHAT, CDR2 FQNNGV. The chain's CDR3 is CASSLAGEEQYF. CDR3 coding DNA: TGTGCCAGCAGCTTAGCGGGCGAGGAGCAGTACTTC.

This chain links TRBV7-9 with TRBJ1-4, with 10 bases matching TRBD1. Germline assignment: CDR1 SEHNR and CDR2 FQNEAQ (reference sequence). The length of the CDR3 is 15 residues. The trim removed 3 bases at V and 5 bases at J, leaving 3 bases unmatched. CDR3 in amino acids: CASSFPGQGNEKLFF. The DNA for the CDR3 is TGTGCCAGCAGCTTTCCGGGACAGGGGAATGAAAAACTGTTTTTT.

The chain links TRBV18 to TRBJ1-2, with 10 bases fitting TRBD1. Trimming cost V 7 bases and J 7 bases; bases outside gene matches: 6. CDR3 size: 13 residues. CDR1 is KGHSH, CDR2 LQKENI, per germline. The CDR3 here is CASYRQGARGYTF. CDR3 bases: TGTGCCAGCTACCGACAGGGGGCGCGTGGCTACACCTTC.

The chain uses TRBV28 and TRBJ2-7; the match to TRBD2 covers 14 bases. CDR1 MDHEN and CDR2 SYDVKM come from the germline V gene. The CDR3 is made up of 15 amino acids. With V trimmed by 7 bases and J by 2 bases, 4 bases remained unmatched. The CDR3 loop reads CASTPTSGRAYEQYF. CDR3 in DNA: TGTGCCAGCACCCCGACTAGCGGGAGGGCCTACGAGCAGTACTTC.

This clone appeared a few times. This rearrangement joins TRBV18 to TRBJ1-2, with D perhaps matching TRBD1 (5 bases). Trimming took off 1 base at V and 1 base at J, with 7 bases between the two ends. Germline loops: CDR1 KGHSH, CDR2 LQKENI. This CDR3 has 14 residues. The CDR3 reads CASSPLGGNYGYTF. The CDR3 DNA sequence: TGTGCCAGCTCACCACTGGGGGGTAACTATGGCTACACCTTC.